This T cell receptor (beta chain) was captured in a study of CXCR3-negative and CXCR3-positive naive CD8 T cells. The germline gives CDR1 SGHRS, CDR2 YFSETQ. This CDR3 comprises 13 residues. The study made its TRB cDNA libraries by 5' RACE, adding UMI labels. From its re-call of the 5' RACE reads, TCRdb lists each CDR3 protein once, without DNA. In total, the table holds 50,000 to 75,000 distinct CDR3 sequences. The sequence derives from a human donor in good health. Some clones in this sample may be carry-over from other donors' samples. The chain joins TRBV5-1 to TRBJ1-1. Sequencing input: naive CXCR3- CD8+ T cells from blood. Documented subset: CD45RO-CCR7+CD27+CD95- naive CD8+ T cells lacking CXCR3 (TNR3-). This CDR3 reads CASSLVGVAEAFF.